Listed below are T cell receptor beta chains from one sample, sequenced in a study of blood T cell repertoires in COVID-19. Data came from immunoSEQ multiplex PCR; TCRdb stores just in-frame clones and leaves some out. Of 200,000 to 250,000 clones listed, around 83% were seen once; the top ten hold 0.98%. The sequencing sample was made of peripheral blood. These receptor sequences come from a man aged 35-49 years with acute or convalescent COVID-19. Each CDR3 is given with its conserved first and last residue. The order of the fields is V gene, J gene, D gene, clone size, CDR3 protein, CDR3 DNA. A D gene is named only where the DNA matches it firmly. Size is stated for part of the rows, as once, few or many counts, or as a class when the clone is expanded.

TRBV4-1	TRBJ1-2	NA	NA	CASSQTSGANYGYTF	TGCGCCAGCAGCCAAACCTCAGGGGCTAACTATGGCTACACCTTC
TRBV7-2	TRBJ1-1	NA	NA	CASSFSRQNTEAFF	TGTGCCAGCAGCTTCAGCAGGCAGAACACTGAAGCTTTCTTT
TRBV6-5	TRBJ1-1	TRBD1	NA	CASRTGGHTEAFF	TGTGCCAGCAGGACAGGGGGCCACACTGAAGCTTTCTTT
TRBV15	TRBJ2-4	NA	NA	CATSRDTSAQGLLRNIQYF	TGTGCCACCAGCAGAGATACAAGCGCCCAGGGACTTTTAAGAAACATTCAGTACTTC
TRBV6-2/TRBV6-3	TRBJ1-1	NA	NA	CASSYPQGAEAFF	TGTGCCAGCAGTTACCCCCAAGGGGCTGAAGCTTTCTTT
TRBV3-1/TRBV3-2	TRBJ2-6	NA	NA	CASSPSEAGANVLTF	TGTGCCAGCAGCCCTTCCGAAGCCGGGGCCAACGTCCTGACTTTC
TRBV20-1	TRBJ2-3	NA	once	CSASYRTTDTQYF	TGCAGTGCTAGTTACAGGACCACAGATACGCAGTATTTT
TRBV10-3	TRBJ1-1	NA	once	CATAGDLNTEAFF	TGTGCCACCGCGGGGGATTTAAACACTGAAGCTTTCTTT
TRBV21-1	TRBJ1-5	NA	NA	CASWGHQDQPQHF	TGTGCCAGCTGGGGACACCAAGATCAGCCCCAGCATTTT
TRBV7-2	TRBJ2-1	TRBD2	NA	CASRPGRGDSDEQFF	TGTGCCAGCAGGCCCGGACGGGGGGATTCGGATGAGCAGTTCTTC
TRBV2	TRBJ1-1	TRBD1	few	CARMTGSLRRGTEAFF	TGTGCCAGGATGACAGGGAGTCTTAGACGCGGGACTGAAGCTTTCTTT
TRBV7-2	TRBJ1-1	NA	NA	CASSLGQPKSEAFF	TGTGCCAGCAGCTTAGGACAACCCAAAAGTGAAGCTTTCTTT
TRBV4-3	TRBJ2-2	TRBD2	NA	CASSQGLAGGSNTGELFF	TGCGCCAGCAGCCAAGGACTAGCGGGGGGCTCTAACACCGGGGAGCTGTTTTTT
TRBV9	TRBJ2-7	NA	NA	CASSVATGTEQYF	TGTGCCAGCAGCGTAGCTACAGGGACCGAGCAGTACTTC
TRBV6-6	TRBJ1-1	NA	NA	CASYIPDSEAFF	TGTGCCAGCTATATCCCGGACAGTGAAGCTTTCTTT
TRBV12-5	TRBJ2-1	TRBD2	NA	CASQGTSGPSGNEQFF	TGTGCTAGCCAGGGGACTAGCGGACCTTCGGGCAATGAGCAGTTCTTC
TRBV4-3	TRBJ1-3	NA	once	CASSQDLGGSGNTIYF	TGCGCCAGCAGCCAAGACCTGGGAGGCTCTGGAAACACCATATATTTT
TRBV7-3	TRBJ1-1	TRBD1	NA	CASSSGTGDEAFF	TGTGCCAGCAGCTCAGGGACAGGGGATGAAGCTTTCTTT
TRBV6-5	TRBJ1-2	NA	NA	CASSRRPGSNYGYTF	TGTGCCAGCAGCCGCCGTCCGGGATCAAACTATGGCTACACCTTC
TRBV29-1	TRBJ2-7	NA	NA	CSVLQETAYEQYF	TGCAGCGTATTACAGGAGACGGCCTACGAGCAGTACTTC
TRBV9	TRBJ1-2	NA	NA	CASSVRDGGFNYGYTF	TGTGCCAGCAGCGTACGGGACGGGGGATTCAACTATGGCTACACCTTC
TRBV6-5	TRBJ2-5	NA	NA	CASSWGQEETQYF	TGTGCCAGCAGTTGGGGACAAGAAGAGACCCAGTACTTC
TRBV28	TRBJ2-1	TRBD2	NA	CASSFFRPGGLGEQFF	TGTGCCAGCAGTTTCTTCCGGCCGGGGGGATTAGGTGAGCAGTTCTTC
TRBV29-1	TRBJ1-2	NA	NA	CSAGTGAYGYTF	TGCAGCGCTGGTACAGGAGCGTATGGCTACACCTTC
TRBV12-3/TRBV12-4	TRBJ1-5	NA	NA	CASSRGGFQPQHF	TGTGCCAGCAGTCGGGGGGGATTTCAGCCCCAGCATTTT
TRBV19	TRBJ2-7	NA	NA	CASSQEQGTYEQYF	TGTGCCAGTAGCCAAGAACAGGGAACCTACGAGCAGTACTTC
TRBV4-3	TRBJ1-6	NA	once	CASSRAGAGDNSPLHF	TGCGCCAGCAGCCGGGCGGGGGCAGGGGATAATTCACCCCTCCACTTT
TRBV9	TRBJ1-2	TRBD1	NA	CASSPSPGTGNGYTF	TGTGCCAGCAGCCCATCTCCCGGGACAGGGAATGGCTACACCTTC
TRBV6-5	TRBJ2-2	NA	NA	CASSWQGNTGELFF	TGTGCCAGCAGTTGGCAGGGTAACACCGGGGAGCTGTTTTTT
TRBV4-3	TRBJ1-2	NA	NA	CASSQDGGQGYTF	TGCGCCAGCAGCCAAGATGGAGGGCAGGGCTACACCTTC
TRBV6-5	TRBJ1-2	NA	NA	CASSSGVYGYTF	TGTGCCAGCAGTTCAGGGGTCTATGGCTACACCTTC
TRBV7-6	TRBJ1-6	TRBD1	few	CASSLVTGTGGNSPLHF	TGTGCCAGCAGCTTAGTCACCGGGACAGGGGGTAATTCACCCCTCCACTTT
TRBV5-1	TRBJ1-6	TRBD1	NA	CASSLALGRGVSPLHF	TGCGCCAGCAGCTTGGCCCTCGGCAGGGGGGTATCACCCCTCCACTTT
TRBV19	TRBJ1-2	NA	NA	CASSIAGVYGYTF	TGTGCCAGTAGTATCGCCGGGGTCTATGGCTACACCTTC
TRBV5-1	TRBJ2-1	NA	NA	CASSPQPAAAGNEQFF	TGCGCCAGCAGCCCCCAGCCAGCGGCGGCCGGCAATGAGCAGTTCTTC
TRBV6-5	TRBJ2-7	TRBD1	NA	CASSITGTVHEQYF	TGTGCCAGCAGTATAACCGGGACAGTCCACGAGCAGTACTTC
TRBV11-2	TRBJ2-3	NA	NA	CASSLRARGTSTDTQYF	TGTGCCAGCAGCTTAAGGGCTCGGGGGACTAGCACAGATACGCAGTATTTT
TRBV27	TRBJ1-1	TRBD1	NA	CASSLSGQRNTEAFF	TGTGCCAGCAGTTTATCGGGACAGAGGAACACTGAAGCTTTCTTT